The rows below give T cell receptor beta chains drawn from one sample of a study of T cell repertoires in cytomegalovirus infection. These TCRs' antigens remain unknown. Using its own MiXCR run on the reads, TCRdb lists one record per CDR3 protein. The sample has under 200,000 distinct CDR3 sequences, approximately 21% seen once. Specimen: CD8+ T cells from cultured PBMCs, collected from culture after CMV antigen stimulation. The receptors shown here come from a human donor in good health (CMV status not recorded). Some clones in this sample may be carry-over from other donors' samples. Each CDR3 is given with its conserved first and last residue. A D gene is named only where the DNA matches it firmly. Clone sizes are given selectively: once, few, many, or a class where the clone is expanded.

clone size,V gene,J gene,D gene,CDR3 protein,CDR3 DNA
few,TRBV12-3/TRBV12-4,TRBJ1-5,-,CASSLQTARGNDQPQHF,TGTGCCAGCAGTTTACAGACAGCCCGAGGGAACGATCAGCCCCAGCATTTT
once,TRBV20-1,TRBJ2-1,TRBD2,CSASDAWGGVHEQFF,TGCAGTGCTAGTGACGCTTGGGGGGGGGTACATGAGCAGTTCTTC
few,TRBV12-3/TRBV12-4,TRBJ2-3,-,CASSWVGSTDTQYF,TGTGCCAGCAGTTGGGTGGGCAGCACAGATACGCAGTATTTT
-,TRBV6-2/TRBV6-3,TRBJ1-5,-,CASLKEGFNQPQHF,TGTGCCAGCCTCAAGGAGGGTTTCAATCAGCCCCAGCATTTT
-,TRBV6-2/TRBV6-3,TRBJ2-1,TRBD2,CASSLSGGTAAEQFF,TGTGCCAGCAGCTTGAGCGGGGGAACAGCGGCTGAGCAGTTCTTC
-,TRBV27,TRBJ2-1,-,CASSLVAESSYNEQFF,TGTGCCAGCAGTTTAGTGGCAGAAAGCTCCTACAATGAGCAGTTCTTC
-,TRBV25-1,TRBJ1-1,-,CASWWGTEAFF,TGTGCCAGCTGGTGGGGCACTGAAGCTTTCTTT
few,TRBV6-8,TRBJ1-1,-,CASTLRTAMNTEAFF,TGTGCCAGCACCCTTAGGACAGCTATGAACACTGAAGCTTTCTTT
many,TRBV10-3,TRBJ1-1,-,CAISDATEAFF,TGTGCCATCAGCGATGCCACTGAAGCTTTCTTT
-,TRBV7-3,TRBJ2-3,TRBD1,CASRDRDRATDTQYF,TGTGCCAGCAGGGACCGGGACAGGGCGACAGATACGCAGTATTTT
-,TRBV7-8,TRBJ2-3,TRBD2,CASSLGGGGVADTQYF,TGTGCCAGCAGCTTAGGCGGGGGGGGGGTTGCAGATACGCAGTATTTT
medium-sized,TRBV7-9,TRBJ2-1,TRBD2,CASSLGLAGGLSYNEQFF,TGTGCCAGCAGCTTAGGACTAGCGGGGGGTCTCTCCTACAATGAGCAGTTCTTC
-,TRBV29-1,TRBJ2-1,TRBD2,CSVRLADSYNEQFF,TGCAGCGTCAGACTAGCGGACTCCTACAATGAGCAGTTCTTC
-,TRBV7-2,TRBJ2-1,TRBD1,CASSLGQGKHNEQFF,TGTGCCAGCAGCTTAGGACAGGGCAAGCACAATGAGCAGTTCTTC
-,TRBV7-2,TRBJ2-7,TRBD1,CASSPTGGLSYEQYF,TGTGCCAGCAGCCCTACAGGGGGGCTCTCCTACGAGCAGTACTTC
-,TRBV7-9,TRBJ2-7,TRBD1,CASSLARGLEDEQYF,TGTGCCAGCAGCTTAGCCAGGGGGCTTGAGGACGAGCAGTACTTC
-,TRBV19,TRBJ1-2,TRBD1,CASSIDPGQVGSNYGYTF,TGTGCCAGTAGTATAGACCCGGGACAGGTCGGGTCTAACTATGGCTACACCTTC
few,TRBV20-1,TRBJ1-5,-,CSASDGEPQHF,TGCAGTGCTAGTGACGGCGAGCCCCAGCATTTT
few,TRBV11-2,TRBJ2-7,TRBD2,CASSSEDPETSAFPYEQYF,TGTGCCAGCAGCTCCGAGGACCCAGAAACTAGCGCCTTTCCCTACGAGCAGTACTTC
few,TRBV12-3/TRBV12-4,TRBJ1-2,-,CASGPGTYGYTF,TGTGCCAGCGGCCCAGGCACTTATGGCTACACCTTC
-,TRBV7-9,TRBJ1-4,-,CASSPWGSGEKLFF,TGTGCCAGCAGCCCCTGGGGGAGTGGAGAAAAACTGTTTTTT
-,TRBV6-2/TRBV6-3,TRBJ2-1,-,CASKMSGFSSYNEQFF,TGTGCCAGCAAGATGAGCGGGTTTAGCTCCTACAATGAGCAGTTCTTC
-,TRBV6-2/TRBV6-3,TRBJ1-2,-,CASRGQKFNYGYTF,TGTGCCAGCAGAGGACAGAAATTTAACTATGGCTACACCTTC
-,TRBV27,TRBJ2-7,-,CASAGALEQYF,TGTGCCAGCGCCGGGGCCCTGGAGCAGTACTTC
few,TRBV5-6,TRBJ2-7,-,CASSEDRFYEQYF,TGTGCCAGCAGCGAAGACAGATTCTACGAGCAGTACTTC
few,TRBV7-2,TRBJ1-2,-,CASSLAGPTTGRDYGYTF,TGTGCCAGCAGCTTAGCGGGGCCTACAACAGGGAGGGACTATGGCTACACCTTC
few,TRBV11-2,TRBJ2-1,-,CASSLGGNYNEQFF,TGTGCCAGCAGCTTAGGAGGCAATTACAATGAGCAGTTCTTC
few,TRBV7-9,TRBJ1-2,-,CASSLVEQGIYGYTF,TGTGCCAGCAGCTTAGTTGAACAGGGTATCTATGGCTACACCTTC
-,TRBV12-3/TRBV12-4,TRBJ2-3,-,CASSPSVDTQYF,TGTGCCAGCAGCCCGAGCGTTGATACGCAGTATTTT
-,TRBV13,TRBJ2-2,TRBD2,CATTGTSIGELFF,TGTGCCACCACCGGGACTAGCATCGGGGAGCTGTTTTTT
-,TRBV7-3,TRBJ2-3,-,CASSLMGGRTDTQYF,TGTGCCAGCAGCTTAATGGGGGGTCGCACAGATACGCAGTATTTT
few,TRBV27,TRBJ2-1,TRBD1,CASSLPRGRPYNEQFF,TGTGCCAGCAGTTTACCCAGGGGGCGCCCCTACAATGAGCAGTTCTTC
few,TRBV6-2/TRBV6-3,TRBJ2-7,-,CASGVGANYEQYF,TGTGCCAGCGGAGTCGGGGCTAACTACGAGCAGTACTTC
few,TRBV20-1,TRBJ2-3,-,CSATRAGRDTQYF,TGCAGTGCTACGAGGGCGGGTCGGGATACGCAGTATTTT
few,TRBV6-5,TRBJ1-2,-,CASSYSITQTANYGYTF,TGTGCCAGCAGTTACTCCATAACTCAGACAGCTAACTATGGCTACACCTTC
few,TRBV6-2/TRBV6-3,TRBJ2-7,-,CASSPQHLGGGNEQYF,TGTGCCAGCAGTCCCCAACATTTGGGCGGGGGCAACGAGCAGTACTTC
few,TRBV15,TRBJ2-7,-,CATSRSGDSYEQYF,TGTGCCACCAGCAGATCAGGGGACTCCTACGAGCAGTACTTC
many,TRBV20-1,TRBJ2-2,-,CSARDGGGRSTGELFF,TGCAGTGCTAGAGACGGGGGCGGGAGATCCACCGGGGAGCTGTTTTTT
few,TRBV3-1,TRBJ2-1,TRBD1,CASTEGLGQGYNEQFF,TGTGCCAGCACCGAGGGGTTGGGACAGGGTTACAATGAGCAGTTCTTC
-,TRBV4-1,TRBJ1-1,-,CASSQEEGRPTEAFF,TGCGCCAGCAGCCAAGAGGAGGGAAGACCCACTGAAGCTTTCTTT
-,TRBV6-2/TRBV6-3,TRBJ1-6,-,CASSPGGGPLHF,TGTGCCAGCTCACCCGGGGGCGGACCCCTCCACTTT
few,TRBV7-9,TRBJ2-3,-,CASSSPPVGDLTDTQYF,TGTGCCAGCAGCTCCCCCCCTGTGGGGGATCTCACAGATACGCAGTATTTT
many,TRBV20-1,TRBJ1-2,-,CSAMTGTYRNGYTF,TGCAGTGCTATGACCGGGACTTATAGAAATGGCTACACCTTC
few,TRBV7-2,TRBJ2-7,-,CASSFSPSRDYEQYF,TGTGCCAGCAGCTTTTCACCTAGCAGGGACTACGAGCAGTACTTC
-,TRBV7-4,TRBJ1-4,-,CASSLTDRFKLFF,TGTGCCAGCAGCCTTACAGACAGGTTTAAACTGTTTTTT
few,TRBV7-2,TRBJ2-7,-,CASSLASSVFSYEQYF,TGTGCCAGCAGCTTAGCCTCTTCTGTTTTTTCCTACGAGCAGTACTTC
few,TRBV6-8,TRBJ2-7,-,CASSYSGEGHSYEQYF,TGTGCCAGCAGTTACTCGGGTGAGGGGCACTCCTACGAGCAGTACTTC
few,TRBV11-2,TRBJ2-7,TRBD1,CASSLESPGTGLVYEQYF,TGTGCCAGCAGCTTAGAATCCCCCGGGACAGGACTCGTATACGAGCAGTACTTC
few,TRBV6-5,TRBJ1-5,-,CASSYFPDLRWPQHF,TGTGCCAGCAGTTACTTCCCGGACCTCCGATGGCCCCAGCATTTT
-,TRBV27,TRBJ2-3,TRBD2,CASSATGLAADTQYF,TGTGCCAGCAGTGCTACTGGACTAGCGGCAGATACGCAGTATTTT
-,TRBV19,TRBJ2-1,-,CASIQGDRSSYNEQFF,TGTGCCAGCATTCAAGGAGACCGAAGCTCCTACAATGAGCAGTTCTTC
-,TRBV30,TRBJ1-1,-,CAWGRVNTEAFF,TGTGCCTGGGGCAGGGTGAACACTGAAGCTTTCTTT